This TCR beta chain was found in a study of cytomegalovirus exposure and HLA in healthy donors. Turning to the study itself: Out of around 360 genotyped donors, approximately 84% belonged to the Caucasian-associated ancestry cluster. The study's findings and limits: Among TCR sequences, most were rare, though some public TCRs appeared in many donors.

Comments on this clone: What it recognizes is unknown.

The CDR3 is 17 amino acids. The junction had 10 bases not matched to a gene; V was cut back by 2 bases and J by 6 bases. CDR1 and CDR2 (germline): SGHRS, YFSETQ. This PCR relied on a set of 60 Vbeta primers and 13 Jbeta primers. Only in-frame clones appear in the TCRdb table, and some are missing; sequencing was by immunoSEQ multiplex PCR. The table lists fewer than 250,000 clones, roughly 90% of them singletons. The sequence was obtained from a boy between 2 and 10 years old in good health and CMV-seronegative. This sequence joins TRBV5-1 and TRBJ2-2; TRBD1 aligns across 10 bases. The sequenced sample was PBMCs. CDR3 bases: TGCGCCAGCAGCTTCAGATGGGACAGGGGATCATCCGGGGAGCTGTTTTTT. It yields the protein CASSFRWDRGSSGELFF.